The clone carrying this T cell receptor beta chain has just a few counts. The assay was immunoSEQ multiplex PCR, and TCRdb's table has in-frame clones only and misses some. The sample carries approximately 71,000 clones, approximately 79% recorded once. The data derive from a study of blood T cell repertoires in COVID-19. Study-level information: COVID-19 samples collected from the United States, Italy and Spain covered acute and convalescent phases. From T cells, B-cell-depleted T cells, or PBMCs came the material, which was cDNA or gDNA.

The germline V gene has CDR1 MNHEY and CDR2 SVGEGT. The V and J ends lost 2 bases and 6 bases respectively, with 16 bases between them. CDR3 length equals 16 residues. The TCR originated in a man in his 60s with active or convalescent COVID-19. The chain is built from TRBV6-2 or TRBV6-3 and TRBJ2-2, with D perhaps TRBD1 (6 bases). Sample: peripheral blood. The CDR3 region has the DNA TGTGCCAGCAGTTACCCCTGGGGGCAGGGTGCCGGGGAGCTGTTTTTT. It yields the protein CASSYPWGQGAGELFF.